Listed here are 30 T cell receptor beta chains from one sample, sequenced in a study of blood T cells in healthy people across ages. Sample-barcoded 5' priming and a J-beta primer mix drove a second PCR of about 6 to 11 cycles. MiXCR, applied by TCRdb to the 5' RACE reads, yields one record per CDR3 protein. Seen here are approximately 760,000 distinct CDR3 sequences, 25% observed once, and the top ten hold around 9.2%. These data also featured in a second study, about T cells of mothers and their children.

Sequenced sample: blood. These receptors all stem from a boy aged 10-17 years in good health.

This clonotype showed up just a few times. The V call is TRBV20-1, the J call TRBJ2-5; TRBD2 matches at 10 bases. The J call may be mistaken, given a closer DNA end match to TRBJ2-1. CDR3 length: 16 residues. The V gene's germline CDR1 is DFQATT and CDR2 SNEGSKA (reference sequence). CDR3 DNA: TGCAGTGCCTTAGAGGTCAGCGGGAGGGCCTCTAGCGTCCAGTTCTTC. This translates into CSALEVSGRASSVQFF.

The genes are TRBV29-1 and TRBJ2-3, with D perhaps matching TRBD1 or TRBD2 (5 bases each). Germline CDR1 SQVTM, CDR2 ANQGSEA. CDR3 length: 13 amino acids. The V end lost 5 bases, the J end lost 3 bases, and 12 bases lay between the germline ends. This CDR3 is CSVSGGLTDTQYF. CDR3 DNA sequence: TGCAGCGTTTCTGGGGGATTGACAGATACGCAGTATTTT.

This chain links TRBV7-9 with TRBJ1-2, with 8 positions matching TRBD1. The V gene end was trimmed by 3 bases and the J gene end by 1 base; junction bases not matched to a gene: 10. Germline CDR1 and CDR2: SEHNR and FQNEAQ (reference sequence). This CDR3 is 17 amino acids long. The CDR3 is CASSLREPGGGNYGYTF. The DNA of the CDR3 is TGTGCCAGCAGCTTGAGGGAACCAGGGGGCGGTAACTATGGCTACACCTTC.

The chain couples TRBV15 to TRBJ2-6; 9 positions agree with TRBD1. V dropped 5 bases and J dropped 4; count of bases not matched to a gene: 3. The CDR3 totals 15 residues. The germline CDR1 and CDR2 sequences are LNHNV and YYDKDF (reference sequence). CDR3 in amino acids: CATSDRGSGANVLTF. Here the CDR3 DNA reads TGTGCCACCAGCGACAGGGGGTCGGGGGCCAACGTCCTGACTTTC.

V is TRBV6-2 or TRBV6-3 and J is TRBJ2-3, with D possibly matching TRBD2 (5 bases). The V and J ends lost 6 bases and 1 base respectively, with 20 bases between them. The germline gives CDR1 MNHEY, CDR2 SVGEGT. CDR3 length equals 17 residues. The CDR3 DNA is TGTGCCAGCAGCCCACCAAATGGCGGGCGTGGCACAGATACGCAGTATTTT. This codes for CASSPPNGGRGTDTQYF.

This chain joins TRBV6-1 and TRBJ2-1, with 10 bases matching TRBD2. CDR1 is MNHNS, CDR2 SASEGT, per germline. The junction had 9 bases not matched to a gene; V was cut back by 2 bases and J by 8 bases. The length of the CDR3 is 16 residues. For the CDR3, the DNA is TGTGCCAGCAGTGAACTAGCGGGAGAAGGGGGCCATGAGCAGTTCTTC. It translates to CASSELAGEGGHEQFF.

V is TRBV28 and J is TRBJ2-7; tentatively, D is TRBD1 (6 bases). CDR1 is MDHEN, CDR2 SYDVKM, per germline. Trimming took off 2 bases at V and 1 base at J, with 15 bases between the two ends. This CDR3 spans 16 amino acids. The CDR3 reads CASSLAPGERSYEQYF. CDR3 nucleotides: TGTGCCAGCAGTTTAGCTCCAGGGGAAAGGTCCTACGAGCAGTACTTC. Combining the CDR3 with reference TRBV28 and TRBJ2-7 gives the whole variable domain DVKVTQSSRYLVKRTGEKVFLECVQDMDHENMFWYRQDPGLGLRLIYFSYDVKMKEKGDIPEGYSVSREKKERFSLILESASTNQTSMYLCASSLAPGERSYEQYFGPGTRLTVT.

Remarks on this clonotype: A read error may produce the germline difference seen at one junction end. The V gene is TRBV7-9, the J gene TRBJ1-1, with TRBD1 identical over 7 bases. CDR1 and CDR2 (germline): SEHNR, FQNEAQ (reference sequence). The CDR3 runs 15 residues. CDR3 residues: CASSYPGTEDTGAFF. CDR3 DNA: TGTGCCAGCAGCTACCCAGGGACAGAGGACACTGGAGCTTTCTTT. Combining the CDR3 with reference TRBV7-9 and TRBJ1-1 gives the whole variable domain DTGVSQNPRHKITKRGQNVTFRCDPISEHNRLYWYRQTLGQGPEFLTYFQNEAQLEKSRLLSDRFSAERPKGSFSTLEIQRTEQGDSAMYLCASSYPGTEDTGAFFGQGTRLTVV.

Comment on this clonotype: A junction end diverges from the germline sequence, so it may reflect a read error. The gene calls are TRBV4-3 and TRBJ2-5; 9 bases line up with TRBD2. The germline CDR1 and CDR2 sequences are LGHNA and YSLEER. The CDR3 is made up of 15 amino acids. This CDR3 reads CASSQGRVAGALLEF. CDR3 coding DNA: TGCGCCAGCAGCCAAGGTCGGGTAGCGGGGGCCTTACTCGAGTTC.

Comments on this clonotype: Since the CDR3 does not end with the conserved phenylalanine or tryptophan, this likely comes from a read error. The chain recombines TRBV7-2 with TRBJ2-2; D call uncertain. The V gene's germline CDR1 is SGHTA and CDR2 FQGNSA. Trimming stripped 5 bases from V and 7 bases from J, with 8 bases between. The CDR3 consists of 12 residues. The chain's CDR3 is CASSQRVGELFL. In nucleotides, the CDR3 is TGTGCCAGCAGCCAAAGGGTCGGGGAGCTGTTTCTT.

This clonotype was found once. The chain joins TRBV6-2 or TRBV6-3 to TRBJ2-5; 7 positions match TRBD2. Near its end, the DNA agrees better with TRBJ2-7, so the J call may be wrong. This CDR3 is 16 amino acids long. The V gene's germline CDR1 is MNHEY and CDR2 SVGEGT. The CDR3 DNA follows: TGTGCCAGCAGTCCCTATAAGCGGGATCCCCTCGGCGAGCAGTACTTC. Protein: CASSPYKRDPLGEQYF.

The genes are TRBV4-2 and TRBJ2-3; 7 bases fit TRBD2. Per the germline V gene, CDR1 is LGHNA and CDR2 is YNFKEQ. The CDR3 totals 15 residues. After removal of 1 base from V and 3 bases from J, the junction contained 4 bases not matched to a gene. The CDR3 spells CASSQVSGATDTQYF. CDR3 nucleotides: TGTGCCAGCAGCCAAGTGAGCGGGGCGACAGATACGCAGTATTTT.

The chain uses TRBV7-8 and TRBJ2-1; 7 bases align to TRBD2. This CDR3 has 12 amino acids. Germline V gene data show CDR1 as SGHVS and CDR2 as FQNEAQ. The junction had 10 bases not matched to a gene; V was cut back by 5 bases and J by 15 bases. CDR3 in DNA: TGTGCCAGCAGCGCCTCCGGGACTACCACGTTCTTC. It translates to CASSASGTTTFF.

The chain is built from TRBV4-3 and TRBJ2-3, with TRBD2 matching 7 bases. The CDR3 covers 17 residues. V was pared by 5 bases and J by 5 bases, with 16 bases of the junction left unmatched. The V gene's germline CDR1 is LGHNA and CDR2 YSLEER. The DNA for the CDR3 is TGCGCCAGCAGCGCCCAGACCCTAGCGGAGGTCAGAGATACGCAGTATTTT. Translated: CASSAQTLAEVRDTQYF.

This clonotype showed up just a few times. This chain links TRBV9 with TRBJ2-6, with 9 bases matching TRBD1. This CDR3 spans 17 amino acids. CDR1 is SGDLS, CDR2 YYNGEE, per germline. Losses at the gene ends were 0 bases for V and 1 base for J; bases not matched to a gene: 2. Here the CDR3 DNA reads TGTGCCAGCAGCGTAGGGGACAGGGTTTCTGGGGCCAACGTCCTGACTTTC. Amino acid sequence: CASSVGDRVSGANVLTF.

The sample holds a few counts of this clonotype. This rearrangement joins TRBV28 to TRBJ2-1; 11 bases match TRBD1. The CDR3 is 15 amino acids. The germline CDR1 and CDR2 sequences are MDHEN and SYDVKM. V dropped 6 bases and J dropped 5; count of bases not matched to a gene: 6. This chain's CDR3 is CASRPWDRGNNEQFF. Written as DNA, the CDR3 is TGTGCCAGCAGACCGTGGGACAGGGGGAACAATGAGCAGTTCTTC.

Note on this clonotype: The junction differs from germline at one of its ends, possibly a read error. The rearrangement links TRBV20-1 to TRBJ1-6; no clear D gene. CDR3 size: 19 residues. Germline lookup yields CDR1 DFQATT and CDR2 SNEGSKA (reference sequence). CDR3 coding DNA: TGCAGTGCTAGAGTGGAAAAAGATCACGGATACGTACTTAATCCACCCCTCCACTTT. Amino acid sequence: CSARVEKDHGYVLNPPLHF.

This clonotype appeared a few times. J is TRBJ2-3 and V is TRBV4-1, with TRBD1 as a possible D gene (5 bases). Trimming removed 0 bases from V and 10 bases from J, with 17 bases in between. This CDR3 spans 15 amino acids. CDR1 is MGHRA, CDR2 YSYEKL, per germline. CDR3 DNA: TGCGCCAGCAGCCAAGATGGGGCTTCCAGGGTCGCGCAGTATTTT. Encoded protein: CASSQDGASRVAQYF.

The chain is built from TRBV9 and TRBJ1-6, with 7 bases matching TRBD1. V lost 3 bases and J lost 7; bases outside the gene matches: 4. The CDR3 is 14 residues long. Germline lookup yields CDR1 SGDLS and CDR2 YYNGEE. The CDR3: CASSAGDSNSPLHF. In DNA, the CDR3 is TGTGCCAGCAGCGCCGGGGACAGCAATTCACCCCTCCACTTT.

The rearrangement links TRBV10-1 to TRBJ2-4; D is possibly TRBD2 (6 bases). This CDR3 comprises 14 residues. Germline V gives CDR1 WNHNN, CDR2 SYGVQD (reference sequence). For the CDR3, the DNA is TGCGCTTTGGAGGGCGGAGTAGCCAAAAACATTCAGTACTTC. This translates into CALEGGVAKNIQYF.

This clonotype turned up a few times. The chain combines TRBV2 with TRBJ2-2; D call uncertain. The germline gives CDR1 SNHLY, CDR2 FYNNEI. The CDR3 spans 15 residues. The V gene lost 2 bases and the J gene lost 3 bases, with 10 bases spanning the gap. Here the CDR3 DNA reads TGTGCCAGCAGTGAATCCCCCACGTACACCGGGGAGCTGTTTTTT. This encodes CASSESPTYTGELFF. Filled out from reference TRBV2 and TRBJ2-2, the complete variable domain reads EPEVTQTPSHQVTQMGQEVILRCVPISNHLYFYWYRQILGQKVEFLVSFYNNEISEKSEIFDDQFSVERPDGSNFTLKIRSTKLEDSAMYFCASSESPTYTGELFFGEGSRLTVL.

The chain joins TRBV5-1 to TRBJ1-2; possible D gene TRBD1, 5 bases. This CDR3 is 14 amino acids long. Trimming shortened V by 0 bases and J by 8 bases, and 14 bases separated the two germline ends. CDR1 is SGHRS and CDR2 is YFSETQ in the germline V gene. This CDR3 reads CASSLVQGIQGYTF. CDR3 nucleotides: TGCGCCAGCAGCTTGGTCCAGGGTATACAGGGCTACACCTTC. The variable domain in full, with the rest retrieved from reference TRBV5-1 and TRBJ1-2, is KAGVTQTPRYLIKTRGQQVTLSCSPISGHRSVSWYQQTPGQGLQFLFEYFSETQRNKGNFPGRFSGRQFSNSRSEMNVSTLELGDSALYLCASSLVQGIQGYTFGSGTRLTVV.

This clonotype was observed a few times. The DNA of the CDR3 is TGTGCCAGCAACTTGGACGGGCCCTATGGCTACACCTTC. This gives the protein CASNLDGPYGYTF. The chain combines TRBV12-3 or TRBV12-4 with TRBJ1-2, with D hard to call. The length of the CDR3 is 13 residues. V was trimmed by 7 bases and J by 4 bases, leaving 13 bases between them.

The chain links TRBV5-1 to TRBJ2-5; D perhaps matches TRBD1 (6 bases). The J call is uncertain, as TRBJ2-7 better fits the DNA end. The germline CDR1 and CDR2 sequences are SGHRS and YFSETQ. The CDR3 loop spans 16 amino acids. The CDR3 sequence is CASSSEPGTHLYEQYF. The CDR3 DNA reads TGCGCCAGCAGCTCGGAACCCGGGACACACCTTTACGAGCAGTACTTC.

This clonotype was seen more than once but under ten times. This chain connects TRBV5-1 to TRBJ2-7, with D unclear. The CDR3 is made up of 13 amino acids. V was cut by 4 bases and J by 0 bases, with 8 bases left in between. Germline assignment: CDR1 SGHRS and CDR2 YFSETQ. The CDR3 DNA is TGCGCCAGCAGCGGGATGAGCTCCTACGAGCAGTACTTC. This encodes CASSGMSSYEQYF.

The V call is TRBV4-1, the J call TRBJ2-7; a weak D match, TRBD2 (6 bases). V lost 0 bases and J lost 5, with 14 bases in between. CDR1 and CDR2 from the germline V gene are MGHRA and YSYEKL. This CDR3 has 15 residues. The CDR3 nucleotides read TGCGCCAGCAGCCAAGAGTTCGGGCTAGCGAACGAGCAGTACTTC. It is translated as CASSQEFGLANEQYF.

The rearrangement uses TRBV10-3 and TRBJ2-5; tentative D call: TRBD2 (5 bases). The J call is in doubt because the DNA end fits TRBJ2-1 better. Per the germline V gene, CDR1 is ENHRY and CDR2 is SYGVKD. CDR3 length: 14 residues. CDR3: CAISGLESGNEQFF. The CDR3 nucleotides read TGTGCCATCAGTGGTTTAGAGAGCGGCAATGAGCAGTTCTTC.

This clonotype was counted only a few times. The chain recombines TRBV7-9 with TRBJ2-1, with TRBD2 matching over 14 bases. J lost 8 bases, V lost 4 bases, and 10 bases had no gene match. Per germline, CDR1 SEHNR and CDR2 FQNEAQ (reference sequence). This CDR3 spans 17 amino acids. The CDR3 DNA sequence: TGTGCCAGCAGCTCAACAGCCGGGACTAGCGGGAGCGATGAGCAGTTCTTC. This translates into CASSSTAGTSGSDEQFF.

This chain joins TRBV2 and TRBJ2-7; the D is unclear. The CDR3 has 13 amino acids. Germline lookup yields CDR1 SNHLY and CDR2 FYNNEI. V gave up 3 bases and J gave up 3 bases, with 9 bases separating them. The CDR3 coding sequence is TGTGCCAGCAGTGATTACGGTCTCTACGAGCAGTACTTC. Encoded protein: CASSDYGLYEQYF.

A note on this clonotype: This clone may be a read error of a much larger clone one base away. In nucleotides, the CDR3 is TGTGCCAGCTCACCAGGACCGGGACAGGGCTACGAGCAGTGCTTC. It specifies CASSPGPGQGYEQCF. The chain recombines TRBV18 with TRBJ2-7; TRBD1 aligns across 9 bases. This CDR3 has 15 residues. Germline V CDR1 and CDR2: KGHSH, LQKENI.